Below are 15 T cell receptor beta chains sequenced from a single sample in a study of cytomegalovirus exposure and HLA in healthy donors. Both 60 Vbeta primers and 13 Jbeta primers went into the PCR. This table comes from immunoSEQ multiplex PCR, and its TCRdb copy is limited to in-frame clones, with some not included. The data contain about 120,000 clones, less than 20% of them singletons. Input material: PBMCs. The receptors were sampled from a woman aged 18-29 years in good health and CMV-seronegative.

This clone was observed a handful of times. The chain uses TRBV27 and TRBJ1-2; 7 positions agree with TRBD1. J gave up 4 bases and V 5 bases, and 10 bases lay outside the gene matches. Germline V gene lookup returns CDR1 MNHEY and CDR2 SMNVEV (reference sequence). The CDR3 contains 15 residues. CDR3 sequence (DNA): TGTGCCAGCAGTAGAATTCAGGGGGTTAGCTATGGCTACACCTTC. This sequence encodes CASSRIQGVSYGYTF.

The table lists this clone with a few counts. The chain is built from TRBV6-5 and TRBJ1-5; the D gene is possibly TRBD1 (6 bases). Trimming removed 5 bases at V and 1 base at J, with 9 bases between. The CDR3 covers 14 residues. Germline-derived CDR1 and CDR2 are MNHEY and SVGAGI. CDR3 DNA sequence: TGTGCCAGCAGTGCTACAGGGAGCAATCAGCCCCAGCATTTT. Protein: CASSATGSNQPQHF.

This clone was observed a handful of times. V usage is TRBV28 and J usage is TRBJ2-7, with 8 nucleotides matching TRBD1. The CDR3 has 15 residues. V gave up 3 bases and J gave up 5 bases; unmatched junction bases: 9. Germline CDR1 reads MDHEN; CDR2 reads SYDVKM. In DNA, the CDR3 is TGTGCCAGCAGTTTTCGGACAGGGATTGCGCACGAGCAGTACTTC. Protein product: CASSFRTGIAHEQYF.

In DNA, the CDR3 is TGCGCCAGCAGCTTGGTGAGCGGGGGGGCGTACGAGCAGTACTTC. Translation: CASSLVSGGAYEQYF. The chain joins TRBV5-1 to TRBJ2-7; TRBD2 aligns across 10 bases. The CDR3 loop spans 15 amino acids. V shed 0 bases, J shed 4 bases, and the junction held 4 bases outside the gene matches. Germline V gives CDR1 SGHRS, CDR2 YFSETQ.

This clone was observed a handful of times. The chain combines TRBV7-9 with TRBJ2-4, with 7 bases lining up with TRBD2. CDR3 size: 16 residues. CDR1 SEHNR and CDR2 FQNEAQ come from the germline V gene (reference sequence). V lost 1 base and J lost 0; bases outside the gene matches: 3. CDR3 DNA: TGTGCCAGCAGCTTAGTTGCGGGGGTAGCCAAAAACATTCAGTACTTC. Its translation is CASSLVAGVAKNIQYF.

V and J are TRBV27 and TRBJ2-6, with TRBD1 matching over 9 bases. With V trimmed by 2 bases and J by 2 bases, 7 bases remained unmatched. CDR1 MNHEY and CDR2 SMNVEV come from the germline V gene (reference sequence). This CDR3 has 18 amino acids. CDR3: CASSLLGTGSPGANVLTF. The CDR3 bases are TGTGCCAGCAGTTTACTCGGGACAGGGTCACCTGGGGCCAACGTCCTGACTTTC.

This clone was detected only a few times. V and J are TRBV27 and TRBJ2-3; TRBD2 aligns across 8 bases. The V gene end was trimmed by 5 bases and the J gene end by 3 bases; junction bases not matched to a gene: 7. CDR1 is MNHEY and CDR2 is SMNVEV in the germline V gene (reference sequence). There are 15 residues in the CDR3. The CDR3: CASSPLAGLTDTQYF. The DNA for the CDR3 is TGTGCCAGCAGTCCTTTAGCGGGGCTGACAGATACGCAGTATTTT.

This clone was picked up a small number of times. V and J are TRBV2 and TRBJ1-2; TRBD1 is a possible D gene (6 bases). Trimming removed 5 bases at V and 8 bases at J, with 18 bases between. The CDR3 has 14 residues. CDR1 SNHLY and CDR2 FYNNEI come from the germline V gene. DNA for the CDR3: TGTGCCAGCAGTCTTAGGGACACACCCTACGGCTACACCTTC. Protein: CASSLRDTPYGYTF. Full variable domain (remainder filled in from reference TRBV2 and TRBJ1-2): EPEVTQTPSHQVTQMGQEVILRCVPISNHLYFYWYRQILGQKVEFLVSFYNNEISEKSEIFDDQFSVERPDGSNFTLKIRSTKLEDSAMYFCASSLRDTPYGYTFGSGTRLTVV.

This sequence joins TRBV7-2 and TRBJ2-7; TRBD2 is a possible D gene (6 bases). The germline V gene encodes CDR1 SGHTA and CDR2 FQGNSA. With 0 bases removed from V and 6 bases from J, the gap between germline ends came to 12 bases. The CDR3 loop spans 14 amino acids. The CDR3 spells CASSLAGDSIEQYF. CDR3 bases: TGTGCCAGCAGCTTAGCGGGGGACTCTATCGAGCAGTACTTC.

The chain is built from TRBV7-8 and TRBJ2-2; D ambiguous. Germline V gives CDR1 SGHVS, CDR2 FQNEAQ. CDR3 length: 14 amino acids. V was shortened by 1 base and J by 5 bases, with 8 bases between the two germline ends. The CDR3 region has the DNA TGTGCCAGCAGCTTAGATCGAGTTACCGGGGAGCTGTTTTTT. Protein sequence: CASSLDRVTGELFF.

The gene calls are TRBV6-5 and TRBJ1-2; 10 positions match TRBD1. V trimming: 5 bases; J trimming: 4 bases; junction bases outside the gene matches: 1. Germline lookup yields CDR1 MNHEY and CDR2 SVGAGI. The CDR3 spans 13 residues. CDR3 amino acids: CASSRDRGYGYTF. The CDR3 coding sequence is TGTGCCAGCAGTCGGGACAGGGGCTATGGCTACACCTTC.

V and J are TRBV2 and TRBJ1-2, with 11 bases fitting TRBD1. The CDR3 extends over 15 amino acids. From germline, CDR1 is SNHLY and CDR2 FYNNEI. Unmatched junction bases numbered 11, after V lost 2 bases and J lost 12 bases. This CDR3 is CASSESIGDRGADTF. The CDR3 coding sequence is TGTGCCAGCAGTGAATCGATCGGGGACAGGGGGGCAGACACCTTC.

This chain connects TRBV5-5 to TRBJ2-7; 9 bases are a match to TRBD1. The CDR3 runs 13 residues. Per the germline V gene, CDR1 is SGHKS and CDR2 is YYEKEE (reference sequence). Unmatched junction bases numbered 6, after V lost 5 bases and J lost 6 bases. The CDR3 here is CASSGGQGFEQYF. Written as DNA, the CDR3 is TGTGCCAGCAGTGGAGGACAGGGGTTCGAGCAGTACTTC.

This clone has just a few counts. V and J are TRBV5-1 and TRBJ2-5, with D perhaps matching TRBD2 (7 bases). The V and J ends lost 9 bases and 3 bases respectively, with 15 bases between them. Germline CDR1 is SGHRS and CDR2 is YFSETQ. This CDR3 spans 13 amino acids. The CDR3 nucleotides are TGCGCCACCTCAACAGGGACTAAAGAGACCCAGTACTTC. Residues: CATSTGTKETQYF.

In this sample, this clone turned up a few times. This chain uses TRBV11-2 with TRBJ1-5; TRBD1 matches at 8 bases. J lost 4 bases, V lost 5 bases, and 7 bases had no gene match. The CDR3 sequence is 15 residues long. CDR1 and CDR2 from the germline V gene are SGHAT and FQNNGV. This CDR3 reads CASSKGTGGNQPQHF. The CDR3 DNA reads TGTGCCAGCAGCAAAGGAACAGGGGGGAATCAGCCCCAGCATTTT.